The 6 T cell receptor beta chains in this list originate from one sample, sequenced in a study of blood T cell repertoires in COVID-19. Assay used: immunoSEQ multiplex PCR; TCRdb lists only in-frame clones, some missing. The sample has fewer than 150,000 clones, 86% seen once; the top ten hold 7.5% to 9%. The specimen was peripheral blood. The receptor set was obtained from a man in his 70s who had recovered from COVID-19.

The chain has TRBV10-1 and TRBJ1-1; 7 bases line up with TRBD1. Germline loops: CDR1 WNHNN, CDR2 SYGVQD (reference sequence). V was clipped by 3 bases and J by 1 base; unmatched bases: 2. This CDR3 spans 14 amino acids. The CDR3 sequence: CASSDDRENTEAFF. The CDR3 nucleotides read TGCGCCAGCAGTGATGACAGGGAGAACACTGAAGCTTTCTTT.

The CDR3 DNA follows: TGTGCCAGCAGTACAGGGGGCCACTACGAGCAGTACTTC. Protein product: CASSTGGHYEQYF. The chain carries TRBV6-6 and TRBJ2-7; the match to TRBD1 covers 9 bases. Trimming took 5 bases from V and 3 from J; bases not matched to a gene: 2. In germline, CDR1 is MNHNY, CDR2 SVGAGI (reference sequence). The CDR3 spans 13 residues.

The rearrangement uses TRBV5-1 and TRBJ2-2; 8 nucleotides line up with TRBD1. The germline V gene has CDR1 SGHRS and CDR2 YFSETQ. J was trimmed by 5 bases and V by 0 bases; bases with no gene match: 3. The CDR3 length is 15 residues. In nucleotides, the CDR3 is TGCGCCAGCAGCTTGGGACAGGGGTGGACCGGGGAGCTGTTTTTT. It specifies CASSLGQGWTGELFF. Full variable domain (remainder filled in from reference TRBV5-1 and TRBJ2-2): KAGVTQTPRYLIKTRGQQVTLSCSPISGHRSVSWYQQTPGQGLQFLFEYFSETQRNKGNFPGRFSGRQFSNSRSEMNVSTLELGDSALYLCASSLGQGWTGELFFGEGSRLTVL.

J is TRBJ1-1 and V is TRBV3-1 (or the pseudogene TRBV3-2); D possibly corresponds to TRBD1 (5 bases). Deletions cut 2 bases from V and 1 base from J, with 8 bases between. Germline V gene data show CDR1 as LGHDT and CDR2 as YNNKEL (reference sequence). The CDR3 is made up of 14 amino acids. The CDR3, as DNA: TGTGCCAGCAGCCAACGACAGCCGAACACTGAAGCTTTCTTT. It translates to CASSQRQPNTEAFF.

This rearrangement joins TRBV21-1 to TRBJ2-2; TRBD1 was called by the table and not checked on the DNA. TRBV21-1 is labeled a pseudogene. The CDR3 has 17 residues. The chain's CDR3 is CASSKDNDRKNTGELFF. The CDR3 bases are TGTGCCAGCAGCAAAGACAACGACAGGAAGAACACCGGGGAGCTGTTTTTT.

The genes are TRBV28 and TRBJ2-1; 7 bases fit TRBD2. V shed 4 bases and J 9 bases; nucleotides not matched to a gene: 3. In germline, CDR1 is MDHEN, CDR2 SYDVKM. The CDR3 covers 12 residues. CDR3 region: CASSSGEGEQFF. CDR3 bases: TGTGCCAGCAGTTCCGGGGAGGGTGAGCAGTTCTTC.